Following are 18 T cell receptor beta chains from one sample sequenced in a study of T cell changes during pregnancy in multiple sclerosis. The protocol was immunoSEQ multiplex PCR, while the TCRdb copy is restricted to in-frame clones and leaves out a portion. The sample records about 57,000 clones, roughly 93% being singletons. The sequenced sample was peripheral blood, obtained after pregnancy. Receptors were obtained from a female donor with multiple sclerosis, enrolled in a pregnancy study.

The chain is built from TRBV7-3 and TRBJ2-3, with D unresolved. Germline V lookup: CDR1 SGHTA, CDR2 FQGTGA. V lost 0 bases and J 0 bases, leaving 4 bases between the germline ends. The CDR3 is 14 amino acids. The CDR3 sequence is CASSLTGSTDTQYF. The CDR3 DNA is TGTGCCAGCAGCTTAACCGGGAGCACAGATACGCAGTATTTT.

V gene TRBV7-9 combines with J gene TRBJ2-5; 8 nucleotides match TRBD2. This CDR3 has 14 residues. V gave up 3 bases and J gave up 5 bases; unmatched junction bases: 5. Germline lookup yields CDR1 SEHNR and CDR2 FQNEAQ (reference sequence). The chain's CDR3 is CASSFSGGGETQYF. CDR3 sequence (DNA): TGTGCCAGCAGCTTTTCGGGCGGGGGGGAGACCCAGTACTTC.

The chain carries TRBV10-3 and TRBJ2-1, with 7 bases identical to TRBD2. V was clipped by 5 bases and J by 2 bases; unmatched bases: 12. The CDR3 is 17 amino acids. Germline CDR1 reads ENHRY; CDR2 reads SYGVKD. The CDR3 loop reads CAISRSVLADTYNEQFF. In nucleotides, the CDR3 is TGTGCCATCAGTCGCAGTGTTCTAGCGGACACCTACAATGAGCAGTTCTTC.

The J gene is TRBJ2-2, the V gene TRBV9, with a possible D match to TRBD2 (6 bases). The CDR3 is 16 residues long. Trimming shortened V by 0 bases and J by 2 bases, and 11 bases separated the two germline ends. Looked up from germline, CDR1 is SGDLS and CDR2 is YYNGEE. CDR3 region: CASSVAGLKNTGELFF. The CDR3 nucleotides read TGTGCCAGCAGCGTAGCGGGACTGAAAAACACCGGGGAGCTGTTTTTT. Combining the CDR3 with reference TRBV9 and TRBJ2-2 gives the whole variable domain DSGVTQTPKHLITATGQRVTLRCSPRSGDLSVYWYQQSLDQGLQFLIQYYNGEERAKGNILERFSAQQFPDLHSELNLSSLELGDSALYFCASSVAGLKNTGELFFGEGSRLTVL.

J is TRBJ2-7 and V is TRBV29-1; maybe TRBD2 (5 bases). Germline CDR1 SQVTM, CDR2 ANQGSEA. The germline V and J ends were trimmed by 4 bases and 1 base, with 14 bases remaining between them. The CDR3 length is 14 residues. CDR3 sequence: CSVVGPGVSYEQYF. The CDR3 nucleotides are TGCAGCGTTGTAGGGCCCGGGGTATCCTACGAGCAGTACTTC.

The genes are TRBV10-3 and TRBJ1-5; D is undetermined. Trimming pared 3 bases from V and 4 bases from J, leaving 10 bases between. This CDR3 contains 14 residues. CDR1 and CDR2 from the germline V gene are ENHRY and SYGVKD. This CDR3 reads CAISDAGINQPQHF. The DNA of the CDR3 is TGTGCCATCAGTGACGCGGGGATAAATCAGCCCCAGCATTTT.

The chain uses TRBV2 and TRBJ2-3; possible D gene TRBD1, 6 bases. The ends were cut back, 0 bases at V and 5 bases at J, with 9 bases in the middle. Germline CDR1 is SNHLY and CDR2 is FYNNEI. The CDR3 has 14 amino acids. CDR3 sequence: CASSEAGTKDTQYF. CDR3 DNA: TGTGCCAGCAGTGAAGCCGGGACAAAAGATACGCAGTATTTT.

The rearrangement links TRBV19 to TRBJ2-2; tentative D call: TRBD1 (6 bases). The CDR3 length is 14 residues. Germline CDR1 and CDR2: LNHDA and SQIVND (reference sequence). V dropped 9 bases and J dropped 2 bases, with 13 bases sitting between them. The DNA for the CDR3 is TGTGCCAGGTGGGGACAAACCAACACCGGGGAGCTGTTTTTT. Translated, it gives CARWGQTNTGELFF.

The chain has TRBV28 and TRBJ1-2; TRBD1 is a possible D gene (5 bases). V dropped 6 bases and J dropped 5 bases, with 13 bases sitting between them. The V gene's germline CDR1 is MDHEN and CDR2 SYDVKM. The length of the CDR3 is 13 residues. The CDR3 loop is CASRERGSYGYTF. CDR3 bases: TGTGCCAGCAGAGAACGGGGGTCTTATGGCTACACCTTC.

The CDR3 region has the DNA TGTGCCACCAGCTCAGGGGGGTATGGCTACACCTTC. Its protein is CATSSGGYGYTF. This chain links TRBV15 with TRBJ1-2; 7 bases fit TRBD1. V lost 5 bases to trimming and J lost 5 bases; unmatched junction nucleotides: 2. Germline loops: CDR1 LNHNV, CDR2 YYDKDF (reference sequence). The CDR3 is made up of 12 amino acids.

The chain's CDR3 is CASSLREGPTDTQYF. CDR3 DNA sequence: TGTGCCAGCAGCTTGAGAGAGGGCCCGACAGATACGCAGTATTTT. The J gene is TRBJ2-3, the V gene TRBV11-1, with a tentative D call TRBD2 (5 bases). The CDR3 covers 15 residues. The ends were cut back, 3 bases at V and 3 bases at J, with 13 bases in the middle. The germline V gene has CDR1 SGHAT and CDR2 FQDESV (reference sequence).

In this sample, this clone turned up once. The junction and the germline gene differ at one end; a read error may be behind it. The rearrangement joins TRBV28 to TRBJ2-5; the D gene is possibly TRBD1 (6 bases). The CDR3 extends over 15 amino acids. In germline, CDR1 is MDHEN, CDR2 SYDVKM. CDR3 residues: CASSLSNQGIGTQYF. The CDR3 nucleotides read TGTGCCAGCAGCTTATCCAATCAGGGGATCGGGACCCAGTACTTC.

The CDR3 reads CASSGVGATGELFF. The CDR3 DNA reads TGTGCCAGTAGTGGCGTGGGGGCGACCGGGGAGCTGTTTTTT. This chain joins TRBV19 and TRBJ2-2; TRBD1 is a possible D gene (6 bases). V was shortened by 5 bases and J by 5 bases, with 12 bases between the two germline ends. The CDR3 is 14 residues long. Germline V gene lookup returns CDR1 LNHDA and CDR2 SQIVND (reference sequence).

V is TRBV28 and J is TRBJ1-5; 7 positions agree with TRBD1. The CDR3 is 18 amino acids. V lost 4 bases, J lost 2 bases, and 14 bases stayed unmatched. Per germline, CDR1 MDHEN and CDR2 SYDVKM. CDR3 bases: TGTGCCAGCAGTTCGACAGGGACGGGTCTTTTCGGCAATCAGCCCCAGCATTTT. Its protein is CASSSTGTGLFGNQPQHF.

The rearrangement joins TRBV13 to TRBJ2-5; tentatively, D is TRBD2 (6 bases). Germline V gives CDR1 PRHDT, CDR2 FYEKMQ (reference sequence). CDR3 size: 14 residues. Trimming took 0 bases from V and 5 from J, leaving 10 bases between them. The chain's CDR3 is CASSLGLASETQYF. CDR3 nucleotides: TGTGCCAGCAGCTTAGGGCTAGCGAGCGAGACCCAGTACTTC. The variable domain in full, completed from reference TRBV13 and TRBJ2-5, reads AAGVIQSPRHLIKEKRETATLKCYPIPRHDTVYWYQQGPGQDPQFLISFYEKMQSDKGSIPDRFSAQQFSDYHSELNMSSLELGDSALYFCASSLGLASETQYFGPGTRLLVL.

The genes are TRBV2 and TRBJ2-1; D ambiguous. The V end was cut by 0 bases, the J end by 2 bases, with 11 bases between. Germline values: CDR1 SNHLY, CDR2 FYNNEI. The length of the CDR3 is 16 residues. Here the CDR3 DNA reads TGTGCCAGCAGTGAAGCCGTGAGCTTAGCCTACAATGAGCAGTTCTTC. Its protein product is CASSEAVSLAYNEQFF.

The chain couples TRBV27 to TRBJ1-5; 7 bases are shared with TRBD1. The CDR3 length is 15 residues. V shed 0 bases, J shed 6 bases, and the junction held 5 bases outside the gene matches. The germline V gene encodes CDR1 MNHEY and CDR2 SMNVEV (reference sequence). The CDR3 DNA is TGTGCCAGCAGTTTATCTCCAGGGGGAGGTCAGCCCCAGCATTTT. Translating it yields CASSLSPGGGQPQHF.

CDR3 region: CATSRGQGSTDTQYF. CDR3 DNA: TGTGCCACCAGCAGAGGACAGGGAAGCACAGATACGCAGTATTTT. The genes are TRBV15 and TRBJ2-3, with 7 bases lining up with TRBD1. This CDR3 has 15 residues. V lost 1 base and J lost 0; bases outside the gene matches: 1. CDR1 and CDR2 from the germline V gene are LNHNV and YYDKDF (reference sequence).